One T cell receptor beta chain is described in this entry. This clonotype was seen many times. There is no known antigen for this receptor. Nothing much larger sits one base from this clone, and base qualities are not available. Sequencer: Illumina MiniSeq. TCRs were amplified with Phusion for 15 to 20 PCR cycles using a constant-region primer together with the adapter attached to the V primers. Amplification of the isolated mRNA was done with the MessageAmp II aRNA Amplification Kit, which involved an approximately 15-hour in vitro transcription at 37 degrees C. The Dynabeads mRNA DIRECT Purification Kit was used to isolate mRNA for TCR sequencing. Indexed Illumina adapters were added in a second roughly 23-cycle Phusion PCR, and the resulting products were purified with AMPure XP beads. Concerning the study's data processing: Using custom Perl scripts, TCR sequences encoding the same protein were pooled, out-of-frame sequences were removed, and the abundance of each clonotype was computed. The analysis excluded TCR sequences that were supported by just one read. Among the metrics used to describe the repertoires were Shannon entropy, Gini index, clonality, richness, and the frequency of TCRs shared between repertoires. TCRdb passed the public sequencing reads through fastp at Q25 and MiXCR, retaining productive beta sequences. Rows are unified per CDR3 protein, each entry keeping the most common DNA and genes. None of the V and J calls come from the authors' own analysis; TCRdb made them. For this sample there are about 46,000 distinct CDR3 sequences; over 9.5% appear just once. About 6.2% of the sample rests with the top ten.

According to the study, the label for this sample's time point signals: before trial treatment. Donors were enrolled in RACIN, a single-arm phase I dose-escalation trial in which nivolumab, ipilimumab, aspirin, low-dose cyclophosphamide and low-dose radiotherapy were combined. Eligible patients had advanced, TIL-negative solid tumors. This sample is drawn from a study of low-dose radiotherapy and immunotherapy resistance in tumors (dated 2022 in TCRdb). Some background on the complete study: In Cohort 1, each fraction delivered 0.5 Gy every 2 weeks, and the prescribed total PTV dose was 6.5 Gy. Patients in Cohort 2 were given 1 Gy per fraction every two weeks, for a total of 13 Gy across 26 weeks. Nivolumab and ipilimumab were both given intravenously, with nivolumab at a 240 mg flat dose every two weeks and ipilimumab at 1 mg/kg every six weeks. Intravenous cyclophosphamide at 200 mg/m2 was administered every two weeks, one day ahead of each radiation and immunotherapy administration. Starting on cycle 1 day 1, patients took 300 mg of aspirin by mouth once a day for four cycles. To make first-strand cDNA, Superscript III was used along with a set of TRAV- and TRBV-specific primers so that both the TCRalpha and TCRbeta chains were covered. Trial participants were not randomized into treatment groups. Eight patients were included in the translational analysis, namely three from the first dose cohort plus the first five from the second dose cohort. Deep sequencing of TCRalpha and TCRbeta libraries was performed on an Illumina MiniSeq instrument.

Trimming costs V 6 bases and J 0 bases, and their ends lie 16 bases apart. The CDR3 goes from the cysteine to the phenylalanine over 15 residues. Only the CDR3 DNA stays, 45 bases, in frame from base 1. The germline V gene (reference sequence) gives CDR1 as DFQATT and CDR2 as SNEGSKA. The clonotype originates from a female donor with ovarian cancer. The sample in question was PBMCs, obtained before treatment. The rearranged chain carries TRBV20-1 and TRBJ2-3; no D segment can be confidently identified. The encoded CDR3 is CSAPRSAASTDTQYF. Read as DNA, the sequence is TGCAGTGCCCCGAGATCGGCAGCTAGCACAGATACGCAGTATTTT.